This T cell receptor (beta chain) originates from a study of shared clonotypes between healthy human individuals. Study details: Per donor, CD8 memory used one plate, CD8 naive used two, CD4 memory used three and CD4 naive used three. The study, taken as a whole, reports: The sharing of approximately 4.6% of naive CD4 clonotypes was seen across a few donors. Estimated richness was generally greater in naive than memory subsets.

Between the trimmed V and J ends, which lost 4 bases and 2 bases, there was a span of 12 bases. Per the germline V gene, CDR1 is MDHEN and CDR2 is SYDVKM. CDR3 size: 14 residues. Sequenced by immunoSEQ multiplex PCR; TCRdb stores in-frame clones only, minus some. The repertoire consists of 300,000 to 400,000 clones, with 74% occurring once and the leading ten covering 10%. This clone was picked up many times. Its specificity is unknown. Each sample came from a Caucasian adult donor living in Nashville, Tennessee. V and J are TRBV28 and TRBJ2-7; no firm D call. The sequencing input was memory CD4+ T cells sorted from blood. The subset was: CD45RA-negative fraction. This TCR derives from a young man in good health. The CDR3 nucleotides read TGTGCCAGCAGTTCTGGGGTTCTCCCCTACGAGCAGTACTTC. Residues: CASSSGVLPYEQYF.